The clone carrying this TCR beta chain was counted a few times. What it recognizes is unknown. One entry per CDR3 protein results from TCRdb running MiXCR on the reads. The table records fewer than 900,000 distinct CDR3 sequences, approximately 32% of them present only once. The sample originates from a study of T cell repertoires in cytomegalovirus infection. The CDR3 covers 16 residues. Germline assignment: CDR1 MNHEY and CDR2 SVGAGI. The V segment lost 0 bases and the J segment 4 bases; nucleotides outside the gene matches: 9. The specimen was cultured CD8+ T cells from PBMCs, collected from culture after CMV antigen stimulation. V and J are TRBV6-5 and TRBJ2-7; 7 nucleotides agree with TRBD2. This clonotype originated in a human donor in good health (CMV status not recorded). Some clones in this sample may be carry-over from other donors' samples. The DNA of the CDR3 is TGTGCCAGCAGTTACTCGGGATTCGGACTAGAGTACGAGCAGTACTTC. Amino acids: CASSYSGFGLEYEQYF.